Detailed here is one TCR beta chain. The antigen remains undetermined. This entry belongs to a study of vaccination effects on CD4 cells after COVID-19. Investigators separated out CD4+ T cells once about 10 days of culture had passed. Vaccinated participants had no history of SARS-CoV-2 infection and tested negative for nucleocapsid antibodies. Profiling relied on immunoSEQ multiplex PCR, and the TCRdb table lists in-frame clones only, not all of them. The sample lists 50,000 or so clones, 65% to 80% occurring once. This clonotype was obtained from a human donor who received a COVID-19 vaccine. Sequenced here: CD4+ T cells from PBMCs cultured without peptide, sampled before COVID-19 vaccination.

This CDR3 is CASSPTSGSSTDTQYF. CDR3 nucleotide sequence: TGTGCCAGCAGCCCGACTAGCGGGAGTAGCACAGATACGCAGTATTTT. The chain carries TRBV7-6 and TRBJ2-3, with 12 positions matching TRBD2. V shed 5 bases, J shed 0 bases, and the junction held 3 bases outside the gene matches. Germline V gene sequence: CDR1 SGHVS, CDR2 FNYEAQ. CDR3 length equals 16 residues.